The rows below give T cell receptor beta chains drawn from one sample of a study of cytomegalovirus exposure and HLA in healthy donors. TCRdb's table, derived via immunoSEQ multiplex PCR, lists solely in-frame clones and lacks some. Here the sample spans 100,000 or so clones, roughly three quarters being singletons. Sequenced material: PBMCs. All receptors come from a man aged 35-49 years in good health and CMV-seronegative. Both conserved end residues are part of each CDR3. The D gene is left open where the match is weak. The size entry is marked missing in some rows and otherwise reads once, few, many or a size class.

d_gene,j_gene,v_gene,abundance,CDR3nt,CDR3aa
TRBD2,TRBJ2-1,TRBV2,NA,TGTGCCATGGGGGAGACTAGCGGAACAAACAATGAGCAGTTCTTC,CAMGETSGTNNEQFF
NA,TRBJ2-5,TRBV4-2,few,TGTGCCAGCAGCCAAGATATCGGTAGAGGGGAGACCCAGTACTTC,CASSQDIGRGETQYF
NA,TRBJ1-5,TRBV19,NA,TGTGCCAGTAGTGAGGGTTTCCAGCCCCAGCATTTT,CASSEGFQPQHF
NA,TRBJ1-6,TRBV2,NA,TGTGCCAGCAGGGGGCGAACAAGTACACCCCTCCACTTT,CASRGRTSTPLHF
NA,TRBJ1-1,TRBV4-2,NA,TGTGCCAGCAGCCAAGATAGCGAGGGTTGGACTGAAGCTTTCTTT,CASSQDSEGWTEAFF
NA,TRBJ2-7,TRBV7-6,few,TGTGCCAGCAGAGGGGGGGCCTCCTACGAGCAGTACTTC,CASRGGASYEQYF
TRBD1,TRBJ1-5,TRBV30,NA,TGTGCCTGGAGTTCGGACAGGGTGGTGGGCAGCAATCAGCCCCAGCATTTT,CAWSSDRVVGSNQPQHF
NA,TRBJ2-7,TRBV13,NA,TGTGCCAGCAGCTTAGGAGCGCGGGGAGGCGAGCAGTACTTC,CASSLGARGGEQYF
NA,TRBJ1-3,TRBV6-1,NA,TGTGCCAGCAGTGATATGGGGAGCTCTGGAAACACCATATATTTT,CASSDMGSSGNTIYF
NA,TRBJ2-7,TRBV27,NA,TGTGCCAGCAGTTTCCGCCGGGGCTCCTACGAGCAGTACTTC,CASSFRRGSYEQYF
TRBD2,TRBJ2-3,TRBV14,NA,TGTGCCAGCAGCCGAGGGACTAGCGGGGGTGATACGCAGTATTTT,CASSRGTSGGDTQYF
TRBD1,TRBJ2-5,TRBV2,few,TGTGCCAGCACGACAGGGTTTGAGCAGTACTTC,CASTTGFEQYF
NA,TRBJ2-7,TRBV4-1,NA,TGCGCCAGCAGCCAAGAGCCGCAGGCCTACGAGCAGTACTTC,CASSQEPQAYEQYF
TRBD1,TRBJ2-1,TRBV2,NA,TGTGCCAGCAGTCAAGGGACAGTCTCGGGGGAGCAGTTCTTC,CASSQGTVSGEQFF
NA,TRBJ2-3,TRBV10-3,NA,TGTGCCATCAGTGAGGGCCAGAACCCCACAGATACGCAGTATTTT,CAISEGQNPTDTQYF
NA,TRBJ2-6,TRBV7-9,NA,TGTGCCAGCAGCTCTTTGGGGGGGCAACGTTCTGGGGCCAACGTCCTGACTTTC,CASSSLGGQRSGANVLTF